This TCR beta chain emerged from a study of control samples from healthy donors and cancer patients. The CDR3 runs to 16 residues. Trimming pared 0 bases from V and 3 bases from J, leaving 13 bases between. Germline V gives CDR1 SGHDN, CDR2 FVKESK. The method was immunoSEQ multiplex PCR; TCRdb's version includes in-frame clones alone and lacks a portion of them. The sample lists 210,000 or so clones; around 93% were seen once. The V call is TRBV14, the J call TRBJ2-3; a weak D match, TRBD2 (6 bases). This clonotype was sampled from a man aged 25 to 45 in good health. What was sequenced was blood. As DNA, the CDR3 is TGTGCCAGCAGCCAAGAGTGGGGGGTAGCGACAGATACGCAGTATTTT. Protein: CASSQEWGVATDTQYF.